Below are 6 T cell receptor beta chains sequenced from a single sample in a study of cytomegalovirus exposure and HLA in healthy donors. The PCR contained 60 Vbeta and 13 Jbeta primers. Sequenced by immunoSEQ multiplex PCR; TCRdb stores in-frame clones only, minus some. Here the sample spans some 250,000 clones, over 80% being singletons. Sequencing used PBMCs. These receptors came from a woman in her thirties or forties in good health and CMV-seropositive.

The chain employs TRBV6-6 and TRBJ1-2; 7 bases are a match to TRBD1. Trimming cost V 4 bases and J 5 bases; bases outside gene matches: 4. CDR3 length: 13 amino acids. CDR1 and CDR2 (germline): MNHNY, SVGAGI (reference sequence). In nucleotides, the CDR3 is TGTGCCAGCAGTTCGGGACAGTTGTATGGCTACACCTTC. As protein: CASSSGQLYGYTF.

This chain links TRBV19 with TRBJ1-1, with D uncertain. V lost 6 bases and J 2 bases, leaving 13 bases between the germline ends. Germline V gene lookup returns CDR1 LNHDA and CDR2 SQIVND (reference sequence). CDR3 size: 14 residues. The CDR3 is CASRGWETNTEAFF. The CDR3 DNA reads TGTGCCAGTAGGGGATGGGAGACCAACACTGAAGCTTTCTTT. Drawing the rest from reference TRBV19 and TRBJ1-1, the complete variable domain is DGGITQSPKYLFRKEGQNVTLSCEQNLNHDAMYWYRQDPGQGLRLIYYSQIVNDFQKGDIAEGYSVSREKKESFPLTVTSAQKNPTAFYLCASRGWETNTEAFFGQGTRLTVV.

The chain joins TRBV11-2 to TRBJ1-1; D might be TRBD1 (5 bases). V lost 2 bases and J lost 9, with 10 bases in between. The CDR3 loop spans 12 amino acids. Germline CDR1 is SGHAT and CDR2 is FQNNGV. This CDR3 reads CASSLTGRKAFF. The DNA of the CDR3 is TGTGCCAGCAGCTTAACAGGAAGAAAAGCTTTCTTT.

Comment on this clone: Other DNA sequences within the sample encode an identical CDR3. In nucleotides, the CDR3 is TGTGCCAGCAGCTTACGGGCAGGGGACAATTCACCCCTCCACTTT. It is translated as CASSLRAGDNSPLHF. The chain links TRBV7-9 to TRBJ1-6, with D perhaps matching TRBD1 (6 bases). V was pared by 2 bases and J by 7 bases, with 12 bases between. This CDR3 region has 15 residues. CDR1 SEHNR and CDR2 FQNEAQ come from the germline V gene (reference sequence). Variable domain in full (rest from reference TRBV7-9 and TRBJ1-6): DTGVSQNPRHKITKRGQNVTFRCDPISEHNRLYWYRQTLGQGPEFLTYFQNEAQLEKSRLLSDRFSAERPKGSFSTLEIQRTEQGDSAMYLCASSLRAGDNSPLHFGNGTRLTVT.

The V and J genes are TRBV19 and TRBJ2-1; D call uncertain. CDR1 and CDR2 from the germline V gene are LNHDA and SQIVND (reference sequence). The CDR3 length is 14 residues. Trimming left V 8 bases short and J 6 bases short, with 17 bases between. This CDR3 is CASSLPQRPNEQFF. As DNA, the CDR3 is TGTGCCAGTTCGCTCCCACAGAGACCCAATGAGCAGTTCTTC.

The chain combines TRBV6-1 with TRBJ2-7, with TRBD1 identical over 7 bases. V gave up 6 bases and J gave up 2 bases; unmatched junction bases: 4. CDR1 and CDR2 from the germline V gene are MNHNS and SASEGT. This CDR3 is built from 13 residues. For the CDR3, the DNA is TGTGCCAGCAGCCGAACAGGGGCCTACGAGCAGTACTTC. Translating it yields CASSRTGAYEQYF.